This T cell receptor beta chain was identified in a study of blood T cells in healthy people across ages. A sample-barcoded 5' primer and a J-beta primer mix were used in a second PCR of roughly 6 to 11 cycles. TCRdb processed the 5' RACE reads anew with MiXCR; each CDR3 protein has one entry. The sample contains about 540,000 distinct CDR3 sequences, around 24% of which appear only once. Per germline, CDR1 LNHDA and CDR2 SQIVND (reference sequence). This CDR3 contains 14 residues. The junction had 7 bases not matched to a gene; V was cut back by 7 bases and J by 7 bases. These data also formed part of another study, on T cells of mothers and their children.

The sequenced sample consisted of blood. The sequence derives from a boy younger than 18 in good health. The genes are TRBV19 and TRBJ2-1; 10 nucleotides line up with TRBD1. The CDR3 coding sequence is TGTGCCAGTACCTTGGACAGGGGGTTGAATGAGCAGTTCTTC. Amino acid sequence: CASTLDRGLNEQFF.